These 6 T cell receptor beta chains share one sample of origin, sequenced in a study of blood T cells in healthy people across ages. Primers used in a second PCR of roughly 6 to 11 cycles were a sample-barcoded 5' primer and a J-beta primer mix. One entry per CDR3 protein, called by TCRdb with MiXCR from the 5' RACE reads. The sample shows approximately 1.5 million distinct CDR3 sequences, roughly a third of them seen only once. Sequencing was done on a sample of blood. The receptor source for this set is a woman in her twenties or thirties in good health.

V is TRBV12-3 or TRBV12-4 and J is TRBJ2-7; TRBD1 matches 7 bases. Trimming cost V 5 bases and J 7 bases; bases outside gene matches: 11. The CDR3 contains 14 residues. CDR3 amino acids: CASSLTGISNEQYF. DNA of the CDR3: TGTGCCAGCAGTCTGACAGGGATATCAAATGAGCAGTACTTC.

The chain carries TRBV20-1 and TRBJ2-3, with D unresolved. Trimming stripped 2 bases from V and 0 bases from J, with 9 bases between. Germline CDR1 and CDR2: DFQATT and SNEGSKA (reference sequence). This CDR3 is built from 14 residues. CDR3: CSARILSSTDTQYF. DNA of the CDR3: TGCAGTGCTAGAATCTTGTCTAGCACAGATACGCAGTATTTT.

The CDR3 reads CASSLGTGAFEQYF. CDR3 coding DNA: TGTGCCAGCAGTTTAGGGACAGGGGCCTTTGAGCAGTACTTC. The J gene is TRBJ2-5, the V gene TRBV27; 10 bases line up with TRBD1. The germline gives CDR1 MNHEY, CDR2 SMNVEV (reference sequence). The CDR3 length is 14 residues. The V segment lost 2 bases and the J segment 11 bases; nucleotides outside the gene matches: 8.

Details on this clonotype: This may arise from a read error, as a much more abundant clone is one base away. This chain joins TRBV4-1 and TRBJ2-1; 7 nucleotides agree with TRBD1. Germline V gene data show CDR1 as MGHRA and CDR2 as YSYEKL. This CDR3 has 15 residues. V lost 4 bases and J lost 9; bases outside the gene matches: 12. DNA of the CDR3: TGCGCCAGCAGCCCGGACAGGACATGGGGCGGTGAGCAGTTCTTC. Protein product: CASSPDRTWGGEQFF.

The chain links TRBV18 to TRBJ2-1; TRBD2 aligns across 14 bases. The junction had 9 bases not matched to a gene; V was cut back by 3 bases and J by 8 bases. Germline V gene data show CDR1 as KGHSH and CDR2 as LQKENI. This CDR3 has 17 residues. As DNA, the CDR3 is TGTGCCAGCTCACCGGGACTAGCGGGAGCTAAAGGCGATGAGCAGTTCTTC. This gives the protein CASSPGLAGAKGDEQFF.

This clonotype was picked up a small number of times. This chain uses TRBV11-2 with TRBJ2-3, with 8 bases aligning to TRBD2. Germline CDR1 SGHAT, CDR2 FQNNGV. The length of the CDR3 is 16 residues. Trimming at V came to 4 bases and at J to 0 bases, leaving 6 bases not matched to a gene. CDR3 bases: TGTGCCAGCAGCTCGCCACTAGCGGAGAGCACAGATACGCAGTATTTT. It codes for CASSSPLAESTDTQYF.